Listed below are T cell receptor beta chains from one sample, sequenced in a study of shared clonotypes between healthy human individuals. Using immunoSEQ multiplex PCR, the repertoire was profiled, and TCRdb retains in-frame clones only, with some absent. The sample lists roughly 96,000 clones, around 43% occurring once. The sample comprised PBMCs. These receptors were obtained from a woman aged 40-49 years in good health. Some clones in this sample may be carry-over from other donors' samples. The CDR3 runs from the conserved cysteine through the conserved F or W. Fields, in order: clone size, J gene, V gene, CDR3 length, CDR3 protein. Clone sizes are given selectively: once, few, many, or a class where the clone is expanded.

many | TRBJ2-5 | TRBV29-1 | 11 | CSVALQETQYF
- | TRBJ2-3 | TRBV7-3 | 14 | CASSFAGVTDTQYF
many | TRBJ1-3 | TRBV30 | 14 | CAWSVGGSGNTIYF
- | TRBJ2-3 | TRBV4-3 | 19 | CASSQGLAGTTPMGDTQYF
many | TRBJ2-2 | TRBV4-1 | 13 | CASSRGLFGELFF
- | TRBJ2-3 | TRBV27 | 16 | CASSSWTSGVEDTQYF
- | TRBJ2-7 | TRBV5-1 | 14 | CASSPSGQGGEQYF
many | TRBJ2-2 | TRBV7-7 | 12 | CASSSASGELFF
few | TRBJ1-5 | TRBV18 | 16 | CASSPPGRSGHQPQHF
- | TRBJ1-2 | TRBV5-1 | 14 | CASSRDSHNYGYTF
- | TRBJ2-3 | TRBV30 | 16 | CAWSATGTSGTDTQYF
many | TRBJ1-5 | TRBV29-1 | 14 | CSVGEQYSNQPQHF
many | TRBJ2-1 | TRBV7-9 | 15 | CASSLTAGGRDEQFF
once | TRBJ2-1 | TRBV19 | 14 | CASSGSGGDNEQFF
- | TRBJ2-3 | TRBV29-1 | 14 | CSVDRGYLTDTQYF
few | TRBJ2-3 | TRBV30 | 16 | CAWSVVDSGITDTQYF
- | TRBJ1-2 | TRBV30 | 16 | CAWSVRNRVGSGGYTF
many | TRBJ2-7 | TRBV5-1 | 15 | CASSPGRGSAYEQYF
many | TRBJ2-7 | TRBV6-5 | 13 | CASSYSGNYEQYF
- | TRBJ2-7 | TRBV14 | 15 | CASSQDLAGPYEQYF
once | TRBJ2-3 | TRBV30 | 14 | CAWSAASGRSTQYF
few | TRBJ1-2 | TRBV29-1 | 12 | CSVAGYNYGYTF
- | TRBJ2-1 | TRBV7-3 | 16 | CASSLVGGLSYNEQFF
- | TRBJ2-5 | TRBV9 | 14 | CASSVGAAEETRYF
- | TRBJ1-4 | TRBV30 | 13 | CASLTGSGEKLFF
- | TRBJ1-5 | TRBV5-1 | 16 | CASSLYPDYSNQPQHF
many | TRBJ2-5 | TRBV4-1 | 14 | CASSQGLAKETQYF
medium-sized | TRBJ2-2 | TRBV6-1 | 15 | CASTPGDTHTGELFF
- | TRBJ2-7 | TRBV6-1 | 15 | CASSWGVGSRREQYF
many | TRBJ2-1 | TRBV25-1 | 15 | CASSYSRATYNEQFF
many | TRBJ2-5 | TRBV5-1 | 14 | CASSPLLPSETQYF
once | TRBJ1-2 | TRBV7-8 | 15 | CASSPSGAESYGYTF
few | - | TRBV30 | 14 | CAWSQGLGDYEQYF
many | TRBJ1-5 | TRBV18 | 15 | CASSPTGGGNQPQHF
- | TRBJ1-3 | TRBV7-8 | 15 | CASSSRTGAGNTIYF
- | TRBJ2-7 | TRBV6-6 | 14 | CASSAQGGMDEQYF
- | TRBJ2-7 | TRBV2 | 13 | CASSGLAGNEQYF
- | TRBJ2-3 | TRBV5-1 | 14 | CATSELPSTDTQYF
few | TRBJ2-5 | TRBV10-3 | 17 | CAISESDPGRGQETQYF
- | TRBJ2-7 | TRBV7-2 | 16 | CASSSPRTSGRYEQYF
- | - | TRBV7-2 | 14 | CASSFGGTYYEQYF
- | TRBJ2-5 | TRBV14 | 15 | CASSTLGVPTETQYF
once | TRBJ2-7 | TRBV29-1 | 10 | CSVGVHEQYF
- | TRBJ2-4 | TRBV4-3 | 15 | CASSPGRQGKNIQYF
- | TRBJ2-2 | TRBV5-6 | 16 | CASSRLTARDTGELFF
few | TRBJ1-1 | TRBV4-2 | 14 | CASSQEAGGTEAFF
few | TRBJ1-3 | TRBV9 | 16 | CASSVGNPRGGNTIYF
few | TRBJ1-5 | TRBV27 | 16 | CASSLQRNLGGMPQHF
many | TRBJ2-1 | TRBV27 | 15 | CASSSGVESYNEQFF
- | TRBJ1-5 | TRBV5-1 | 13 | CASSLRGDQPQHF